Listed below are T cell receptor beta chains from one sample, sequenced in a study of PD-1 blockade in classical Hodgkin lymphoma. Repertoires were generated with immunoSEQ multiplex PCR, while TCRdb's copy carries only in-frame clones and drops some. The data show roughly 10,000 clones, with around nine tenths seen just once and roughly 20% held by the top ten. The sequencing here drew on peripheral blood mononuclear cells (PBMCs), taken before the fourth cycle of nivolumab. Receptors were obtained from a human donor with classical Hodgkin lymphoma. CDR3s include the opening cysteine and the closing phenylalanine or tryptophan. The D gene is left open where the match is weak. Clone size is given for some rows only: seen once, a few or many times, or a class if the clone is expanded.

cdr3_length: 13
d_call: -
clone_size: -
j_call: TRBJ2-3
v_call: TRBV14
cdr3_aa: CASSQLSGDTQYF
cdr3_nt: TGTGCCAGCAGCCAACTAAGCGGGGATACGCAGTATTTT

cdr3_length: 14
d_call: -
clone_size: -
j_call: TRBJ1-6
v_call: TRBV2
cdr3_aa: CASSAASYNSPLHF
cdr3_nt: TGTGCCAGCAGCGCGGCATCCTATAATTCACCCCTCCACTTT

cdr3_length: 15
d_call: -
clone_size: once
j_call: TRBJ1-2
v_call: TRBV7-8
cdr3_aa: CASSLGDTLGGGYTF
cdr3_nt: TGTGCCAGCAGCTTAGGGGACACCCTTGGTGGAGGCTACACCTTC

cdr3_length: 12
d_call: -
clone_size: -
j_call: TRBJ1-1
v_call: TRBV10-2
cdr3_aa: CASSERDTEAFF
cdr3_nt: TGCGCCAGCTCCGAACGGGACACTGAAGCTTTCTTT

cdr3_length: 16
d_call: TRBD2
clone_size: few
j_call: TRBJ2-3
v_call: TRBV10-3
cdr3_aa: CAITERGGARTDTQYF
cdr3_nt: TGTGCCATCACGGAACGCGGGGGGGCCCGCACAGATACGCAGTATTTT

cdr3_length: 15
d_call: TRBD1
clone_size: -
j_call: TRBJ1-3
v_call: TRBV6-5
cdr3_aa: CASRGQGASGNTIYF
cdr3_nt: TGTGCCAGCAGAGGACAGGGGGCTTCTGGAAACACCATATATTTT

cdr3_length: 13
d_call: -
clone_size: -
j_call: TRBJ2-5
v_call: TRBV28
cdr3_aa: CASSFGGRETQYF
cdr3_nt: TGTGCCAGCAGTTTCGGGGGGCGTGAGACCCAGTACTTC

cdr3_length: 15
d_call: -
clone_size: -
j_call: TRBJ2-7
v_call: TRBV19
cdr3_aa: CASSDPGKGSYEQYF
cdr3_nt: TGTGCCAGTAGTGATCCGGGGAAGGGCTCATACGAGCAGTACTTC

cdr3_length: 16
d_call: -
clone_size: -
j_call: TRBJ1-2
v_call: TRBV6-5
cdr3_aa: CASSYSQQSRPYGYTF
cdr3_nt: TGTGCCAGCAGTTACTCGCAACAGTCCAGGCCCTATGGCTACACCTTC

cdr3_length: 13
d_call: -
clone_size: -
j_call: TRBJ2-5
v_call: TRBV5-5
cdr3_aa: CASSFQGKETQYF
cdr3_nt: TGTGCCAGCAGCTTCCAGGGGAAGGAGACCCAGTACTTC

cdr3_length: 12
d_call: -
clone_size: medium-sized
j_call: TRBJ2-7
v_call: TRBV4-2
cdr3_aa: CASSQERGEQYF
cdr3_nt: TGTGCCAGCAGCCAAGAGAGGGGCGAGCAGTACTTC

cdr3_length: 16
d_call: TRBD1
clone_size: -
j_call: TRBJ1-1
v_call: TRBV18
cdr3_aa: CASSPAQGALNTEAFF
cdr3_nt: TGTGCCAGCTCACCAGCACAGGGGGCTTTGAACACTGAAGCTTTCTTT

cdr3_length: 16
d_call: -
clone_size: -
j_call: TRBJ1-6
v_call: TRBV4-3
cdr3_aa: CASSQGPGGYNSPLHF
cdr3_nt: TGCGCCAGCAGCCAAGGCCCGGGGGGCTATAATTCACCCCTCCACTTT

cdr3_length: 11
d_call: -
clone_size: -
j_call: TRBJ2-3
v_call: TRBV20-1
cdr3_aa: CSPRAGDTQYF
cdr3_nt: TGCAGTCCTCGAGCCGGAGATACGCAGTATTTT

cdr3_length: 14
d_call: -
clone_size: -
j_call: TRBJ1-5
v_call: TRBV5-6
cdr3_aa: CASSLTGGNQPQHF
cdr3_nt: TGTGCCAGCAGCTTGACCGGGGGAAATCAGCCCCAGCATTTT

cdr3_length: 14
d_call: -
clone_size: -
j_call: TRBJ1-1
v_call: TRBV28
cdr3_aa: CASRRGQPNTEAFF
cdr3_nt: TGTGCCAGCAGACGCGGACAGCCGAACACTGAAGCTTTCTTT

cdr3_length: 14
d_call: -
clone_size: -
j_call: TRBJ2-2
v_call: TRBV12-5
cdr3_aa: CASGLGTVTGELFF
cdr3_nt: TGTGCTAGTGGTTTGGGGACAGTAACCGGGGAGCTGTTTTTT

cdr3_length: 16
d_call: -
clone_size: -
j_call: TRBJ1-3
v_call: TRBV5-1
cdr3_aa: CASSWSAWNSGNTIYF
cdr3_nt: TGCGCCAGCAGCTGGAGTGCCTGGAACTCTGGAAACACCATATATTTT

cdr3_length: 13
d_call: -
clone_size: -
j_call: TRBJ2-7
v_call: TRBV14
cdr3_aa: CASSPRGGYEQYF
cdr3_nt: TGTGCCAGCAGCCCGAGGGGGGGTTACGAGCAGTACTTC

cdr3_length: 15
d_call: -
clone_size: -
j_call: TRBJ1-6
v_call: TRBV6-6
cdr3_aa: CASSPLGGEDSPLHF
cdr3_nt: TGTGCCAGCAGTCCCCTAGGGGGTGAGGATTCACCCCTCCACTTT

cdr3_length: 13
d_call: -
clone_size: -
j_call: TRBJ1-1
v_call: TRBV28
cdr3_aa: CASNLSQNTEAFF
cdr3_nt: TGTGCCAGCAATCTTTCACAGAACACTGAAGCTTTCTTT

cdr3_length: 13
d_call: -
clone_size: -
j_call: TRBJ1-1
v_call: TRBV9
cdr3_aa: CASSPRGNTEAFF
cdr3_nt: TGTGCCAGCAGCCCAAGGGGAAACACTGAAGCTTTCTTT

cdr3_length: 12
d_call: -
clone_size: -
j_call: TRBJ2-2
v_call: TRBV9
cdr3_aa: CASSRVTGELFF
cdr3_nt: TGTGCCAGCAGTAGGGTGACCGGGGAGCTGTTTTTT

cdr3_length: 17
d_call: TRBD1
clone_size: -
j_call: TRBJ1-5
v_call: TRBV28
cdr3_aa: CASSLEPGGQSNQPQHF
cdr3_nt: TGTGCCAGCAGTTTGGAGCCAGGGGGTCAAAGCAATCAGCCCCAGCATTTT

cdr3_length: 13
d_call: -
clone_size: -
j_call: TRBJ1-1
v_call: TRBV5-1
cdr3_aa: CASSLSGYTEAFF
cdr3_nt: TGCGCCAGCAGCTTGTCAGGGTACACTGAAGCTTTCTTT

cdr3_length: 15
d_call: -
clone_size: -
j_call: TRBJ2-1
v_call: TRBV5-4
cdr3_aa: CASSFSSGSYNEQFF
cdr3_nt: TGTGCCAGCAGCTTCTCGTCAGGCTCCTACAATGAGCAGTTCTTC

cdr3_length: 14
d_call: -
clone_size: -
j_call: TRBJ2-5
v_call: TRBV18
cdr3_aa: CASSPRTDQETQYF
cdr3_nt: TGTGCCAGCTCGCCAAGGACAGACCAAGAGACCCAGTACTTC

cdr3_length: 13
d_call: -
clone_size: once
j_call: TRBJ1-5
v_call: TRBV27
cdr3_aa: CASRDRLNQPQHF
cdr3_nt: TGTGCCAGCAGGGACAGACTCAATCAGCCCCAGCATTTT

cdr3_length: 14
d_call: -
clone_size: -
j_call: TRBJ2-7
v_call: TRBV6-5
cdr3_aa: CASSYSRGYYEQYF
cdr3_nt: TGTGCCAGCAGTTACTCGAGGGGGTATTACGAGCAGTACTTC

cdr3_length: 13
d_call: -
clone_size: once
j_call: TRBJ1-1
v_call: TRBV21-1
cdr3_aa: CASINRDVREAFF
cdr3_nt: TGTGCCAGCATTAACAGGGACGTACGAGAAGCTTTCTTT

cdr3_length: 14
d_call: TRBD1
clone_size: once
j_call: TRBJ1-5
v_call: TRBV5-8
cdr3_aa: CASSLGQGGQPQHF
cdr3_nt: TGTGCCAGCAGCTTGGGACAGGGCGGTCAGCCCCAGCATTTT

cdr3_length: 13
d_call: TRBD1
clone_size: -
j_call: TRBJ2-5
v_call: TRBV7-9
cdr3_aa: CASSFTGEETQYF
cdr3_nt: TGTGCCAGCAGCTTTACAGGGGAAGAGACCCAGTACTTC

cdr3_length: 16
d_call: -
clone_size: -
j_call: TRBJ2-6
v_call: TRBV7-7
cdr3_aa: CASSNIPQSRANVLTF
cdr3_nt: TGTGCCAGCAGCAACATTCCACAAAGTCGGGCCAACGTCCTGACTTTC

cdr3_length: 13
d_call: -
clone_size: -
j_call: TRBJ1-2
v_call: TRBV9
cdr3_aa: CASSVGGDYGYTF
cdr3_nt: TGTGCCAGCAGCGTAGGGGGGGACTATGGCTACACCTTC

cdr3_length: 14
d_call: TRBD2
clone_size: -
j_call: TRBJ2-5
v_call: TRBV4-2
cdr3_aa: CASSQTSGRETQYF
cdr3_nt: TGTGCCAGCAGCCAAACTAGCGGGCGGGAGACCCAGTACTTC

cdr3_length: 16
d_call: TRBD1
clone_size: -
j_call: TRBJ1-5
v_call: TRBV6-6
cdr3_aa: CASSSPGQAYNQPQHF
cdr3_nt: TGTGCCAGCAGTTCCCCCGGACAGGCCTACAATCAGCCCCAGCATTTT

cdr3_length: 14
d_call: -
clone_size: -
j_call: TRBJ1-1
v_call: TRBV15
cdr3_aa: CATSSTVRNTEAFF
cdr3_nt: TGTGCCACCAGCAGCACAGTGCGGAACACTGAAGCTTTCTTT

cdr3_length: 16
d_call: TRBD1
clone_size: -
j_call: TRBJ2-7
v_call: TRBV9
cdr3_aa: CASSVEPGQGANEQYF
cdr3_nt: TGTGCCAGCAGCGTAGAACCGGGACAGGGAGCAAACGAGCAGTACTTC

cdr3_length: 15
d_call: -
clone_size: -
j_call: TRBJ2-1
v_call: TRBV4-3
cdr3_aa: CASSQDHRSWDEQFF
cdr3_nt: TGCGCCAGCAGCCAAGATCACAGGTCGTGGGATGAGCAGTTCTTC

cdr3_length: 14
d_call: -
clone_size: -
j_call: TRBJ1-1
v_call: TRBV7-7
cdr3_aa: CASSTRTENTEAFF
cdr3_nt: TGCGCCAGCAGCACTCGGACAGAGAACACTGAAGCTTTCTTT

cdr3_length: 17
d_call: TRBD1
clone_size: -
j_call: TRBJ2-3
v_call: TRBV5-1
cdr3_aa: CASSLVVGQGGTDTQYF
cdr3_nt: TGCGCCAGCAGCTTGGTAGTAGGGCAGGGGGGCACAGATACGCAGTATTTT

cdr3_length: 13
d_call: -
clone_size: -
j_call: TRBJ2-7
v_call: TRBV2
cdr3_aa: CASNRGFSYEQYF
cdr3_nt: TGTGCCAGCAATCGCGGGTTCTCCTACGAGCAGTACTTC

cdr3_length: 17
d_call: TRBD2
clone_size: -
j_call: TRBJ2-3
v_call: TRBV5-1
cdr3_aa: CASSLAPLAGGPDTQYF
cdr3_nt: TGCGCCAGCAGCTTGGCCCCGCTAGCGGGGGGGCCAGATACGCAGTATTTT

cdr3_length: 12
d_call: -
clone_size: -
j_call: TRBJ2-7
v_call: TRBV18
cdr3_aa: CASSPWAYEQYF
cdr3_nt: TGTGCCAGCTCACCGTGGGCCTACGAGCAGTACTTC